Following are 28 T cell receptor beta chains from one sample sequenced in a study of cytomegalovirus exposure and HLA in healthy donors. Measured with immunoSEQ multiplex PCR; TCRdb has only the in-frame clones, and not every one. Counted here are approximately 120,000 clones, about 90% occurring once; the ten biggest clones make up approximately 2%. Sample: PBMCs. The receptors originated from a woman aged 18-30 years in good health and CMV-seronegative.

Regarding this clone: The germline gene is not matched at one end of the junction; a read error may be the cause. The J gene is TRBJ2-3, the V gene TRBV30; 9 bases map to TRBD2. The CDR3 runs 12 residues. Germline loops: CDR1 GTSNPN, CDR2 SVGIG (reference sequence). CDR3 sequence: CAWSVGLAGCSF. CDR3 in DNA: TGTGCCTGGAGTGTAGGGCTAGCGGGATGTAGTTTT.

This chain joins TRBV7-8 and TRBJ1-1; D may be TRBD1 (5 bases). Germline CDR1 and CDR2: SGHVS and FQNEAQ. V lost 7 bases to trimming and J lost 6 bases, with 21 bases between them. The CDR3 consists of 15 residues. This CDR3 is CASIPRTHGGSEAFF. CDR3 DNA sequence: TGTGCCAGCATACCGAGGACCCACGGGGGTTCTGAAGCTTTCTTT.

The rearrangement uses TRBV19 and TRBJ1-2, with TRBD1 matching over 7 bases. The CDR3 has 16 residues. Germline V gene lookup returns CDR1 LNHDA and CDR2 SQIVND (reference sequence). Trimming took 4 bases from V and 3 from J; bases not matched to a gene: 11. CDR3 in amino acids: CASSTLTGLVDYGYTF. For the CDR3, the DNA is TGTGCCAGTAGTACTCTGACAGGGTTGGTTGACTATGGCTACACCTTC.

Only a few counts were recorded for this clone. V usage is TRBV16 and J usage is TRBJ1-2; D not certain. Germline CDR1 KGHSY, CDR2 FQNENV. Trimming pared 0 bases from V and 4 bases from J, leaving 6 bases between. There are 13 residues in the CDR3. CDR3 residues: CASSQSSGYGYTF. The DNA for the CDR3 is TGTGCCAGCAGCCAATCGTCGGGCTATGGCTACACCTTC.

This clone was seen only once. The V gene is TRBV13, the J gene TRBJ2-3; the match to TRBD2 covers 10 bases. Germline loops: CDR1 PRHDT, CDR2 FYEKMQ (reference sequence). This CDR3 is 18 amino acids long. Trimming at V came to 3 bases and at J to 3 bases, leaving 12 bases not matched to a gene. In DNA form, the CDR3 reads TGTGCCAGCAGCTTCTGGGCTCAAAGCGGGGGGGCAACAGATACGCAGTATTTT. Its translation is CASSFWAQSGGATDTQYF.

The chain joins TRBV5-8 to TRBJ2-4; 10 bases align to TRBD1. This CDR3 has 16 residues. The V gene end was trimmed by 4 bases and the J gene end by 6 bases; junction bases not matched to a gene: 10. Germline V CDR1 and CDR2: SGHTS, YDEGEE. The CDR3 is CASSHRGTGALNIQYF. The CDR3 bases are TGTGCCAGCAGCCACCGCGGGACAGGGGCCCTAAACATTCAGTACTTC.

The chain is built from TRBV2 and TRBJ2-2; TRBD1 matches 7 bases. The CDR3 runs 15 residues. In germline, CDR1 is SNHLY, CDR2 FYNNEI. V was clipped by 6 bases and J by 1 base; unmatched bases: 5. CDR3 in DNA: TGTGCCAGCAGAACCGGGACAGTGAACACCGGGGAGCTGTTTTTT. Translating gives CASRTGTVNTGELFF.

In its sample, this clone was seen once. The chain carries TRBV11-2 and TRBJ2-7, with D perhaps TRBD1 (7 bases). V was shortened by 4 bases and J by 3 bases, with 13 bases between the two germline ends. CDR3 length equals 14 residues. Germline assignment: CDR1 SGHAT and CDR2 FQNNGV. The CDR3 loop is CASSWRQGGYEQYF. As DNA, the CDR3 is TGTGCCAGCAGCTGGCGGCAGGGGGGCTACGAGCAGTACTTC.

This rearrangement joins TRBV2 to TRBJ1-5; 9 nucleotides align to TRBD1. The CDR3 sequence is 14 residues long. Trimming removed 7 bases from V and 3 bases from J; junction bases left unmatched: 4. Germline-derived CDR1 and CDR2 are SNHLY and FYNNEI. The CDR3 loop reads CASKRQGVNQPQHF. The CDR3 region has the DNA TGTGCCAGCAAGCGACAGGGGGTCAATCAGCCCCAGCATTTT.

This clone was seen more than once but under ten times. The chain has TRBV6-6 and TRBJ1-1; TRBD1 matches at 7 bases. Trimming at V came to 2 bases and at J to 7 bases, leaving 10 bases not matched to a gene. Germline CDR1 reads MNHNY; CDR2 reads SVGAGI (reference sequence). The CDR3 has 15 amino acids. The CDR3 loop reads CASSYEGRGAVEAFF. In DNA form, the CDR3 reads TGTGCCAGCAGTTACGAGGGCAGGGGGGCGGTTGAAGCTTTCTTT.

This clone was counted once. The rearrangement uses TRBV5-1 and TRBJ2-1, with D possibly being TRBD2 (6 bases). The CDR3 loop spans 18 amino acids. Germline loops: CDR1 SGHRS, CDR2 YFSETQ. V shed 0 bases and J shed 7 bases, with 23 bases lying between them. The CDR3 DNA sequence: TGCGCCAGCAGCTTGGCCTTCGCAGTGGGGGGAATTAATAATGAGCAGTTCTTC. Protein: CASSLAFAVGGINNEQFF.

The count of this clone is one. This rearrangement joins TRBV4-1 to TRBJ1-1; 7 nucleotides align to TRBD1. V lost 4 bases and J lost 5; bases outside the gene matches: 10. Germline lookup yields CDR1 MGHRA and CDR2 YSYEKL. The CDR3 consists of 15 residues. CDR3 DNA: TGCGCCAGCAGCCGCCCCTTGACAGGGAGGACTGAAGCTTTCTTT. It specifies CASSRPLTGRTEAFF.

The table lists this clone with a count of one. The rearrangement links TRBV2 to TRBJ2-3, with TRBD2 matching 9 bases. The CDR3 has 15 residues. Germline V gene data show CDR1 as SNHLY and CDR2 as FYNNEI. The J segment lost 1 base and the V segment lost 9 bases, leaving 8 bases of the junction unmatched. This CDR3 reads CASTDRTSGTDTQYF. The CDR3, as DNA: TGTGCCAGTACCGACCGGACTAGCGGCACAGATACGCAGTATTTT.

J is TRBJ1-2 and V is TRBV28, with D unresolved. The CDR3 runs 14 residues. V lost 5 bases and J 0 bases, leaving 10 bases between the germline ends. Germline V gene data show CDR1 as MDHEN and CDR2 as SYDVKM. DNA of the CDR3: TGTGCCAGCAGTCCTATACAGACTAACTATGGCTACACCTTC. This codes for CASSPIQTNYGYTF.

J is TRBJ1-1 and V is TRBV5-4; 8 positions match TRBD1. The CDR3 is 13 residues long. Germline lookup yields CDR1 SGHNT and CDR2 YYREEE (reference sequence). Losses at the gene ends were 4 bases for V and 7 bases for J; bases not matched to a gene: 6. The CDR3: CASSLTGAHEAFF. The CDR3, as DNA: TGTGCCAGCAGCCTGACAGGGGCACATGAAGCTTTCTTT.

The chain uses TRBV6-1 and TRBJ2-7, with TRBD2 matching over 8 bases. V shed 4 bases and J 1 base; nucleotides not matched to a gene: 6. CDR3 length equals 15 residues. CDR1 is MNHNS and CDR2 is SASEGT in the germline V gene. Here the CDR3 DNA reads TGTGCCAGCAGTGTTTGGCGGGGGGTATCCTACGAGCAGTACTTC. This codes for CASSVWRGVSYEQYF.

The rearrangement uses TRBV27 and TRBJ1-5, with 8 bases aligning to TRBD1. The CDR3 is 14 residues long. Unmatched junction bases numbered 9, after V lost 10 bases and J lost 4 bases. Germline V lookup: CDR1 MNHEY, CDR2 SMNVEV (reference sequence). This CDR3 is CANEGGTGNQPQHF. CDR3 sequence (DNA): TGTGCCAACGAGGGGGGGACAGGTAATCAGCCCCAGCATTTT.

This rearrangement joins TRBV7-9 to TRBJ1-3; D not certain. CDR1 and CDR2 from the germline V gene are SEHNR and FQNEAQ (reference sequence). The CDR3 contains 16 residues. V lost 6 bases and J lost 0, with 15 bases in between. The CDR3 DNA follows: TGTGCCAGCAGTTCCCTTTCCCTGGCCTCTGGAAACACCATATATTTT. This sequence encodes CASSSLSLASGNTIYF.

This sequence joins TRBV11-2 and TRBJ2-1, with a tentative D call TRBD2 (6 bases). The V end was cut by 6 bases, the J end by 2 bases, with 11 bases between. The CDR3 is 14 amino acids. Germline V gene sequence: CDR1 SGHAT, CDR2 FQNNGV. CDR3 DNA sequence: TGTGCCAGCAGGCCGGGACTCACCTACAATGAGCAGTTCTTC. This codes for CASRPGLTYNEQFF.

This clone was observed a few times. CDR3 nucleotide sequence: TGTGCCAGCAATGAGGGGGCAAATGGCTACACCTTC. It codes for CASNEGANGYTF. The chain links TRBV2 to TRBJ1-2; 7 nucleotides agree with TRBD1. CDR3 length: 12 amino acids. The V and J ends lost 7 bases and 6 bases, in that order; junction bases with no gene match: 5. Per the germline V gene, CDR1 is SNHLY and CDR2 is FYNNEI.

The CDR3 bases are TGTGCCAGCAGTTTAGACAGCAAGTATGGCTACACCTTC. Residues: CASSLDSKYGYTF. The rearrangement joins TRBV27 to TRBJ1-2; maybe TRBD1 (5 bases). The CDR3 is 13 residues long. With 2 bases removed from V and 5 bases from J, the gap between germline ends came to 9 bases. CDR1 MNHEY and CDR2 SMNVEV come from the germline V gene (reference sequence).

In its sample, this clone was seen once. The chain has TRBV15 and TRBJ2-1, with D tentatively TRBD2 (7 bases). Trimming left V 5 bases short and J 2 bases short, with 16 bases between. The CDR3 is 16 amino acids. The germline V gene encodes CDR1 LNHNV and CDR2 YYDKDF (reference sequence). This chain's CDR3 is CATSAGAPGPYNEQFF. The CDR3 nucleotides are TGTGCCACCAGCGCGGGGGCGCCGGGGCCCTACAATGAGCAGTTCTTC.

A remark on this clone: Other DNA sequences within the sample encode an identical CDR3. The V gene is TRBV5-6, the J gene TRBJ1-1; maybe TRBD1 (5 bases). Deletions cut 2 bases from V and 3 bases from J, with 5 bases between. The CDR3 length is 12 residues. Germline V gene data show CDR1 as SGHDT and CDR2 as YYEEEE. CDR3 protein: CASSLGDTEAFF. The CDR3 nucleotides read TGTGCCAGCAGCTTAGGGGACACTGAAGCTTTCTTT. Filled out from reference TRBV5-6 and TRBJ1-1, the complete variable domain reads DAGVTQSPTHLIKTRGQQVTLRCSPKSGHDTVSWYQQALGQGPQFIFQYYEEEERQRGNFPDRFSGHQFPNYSSELNVNALLLGDSALYLCASSLGDTEAFFGQGTRLTVV.

The chain couples TRBV28 to TRBJ2-6; tentative D call: TRBD1 (5 bases). Trimming removed 6 bases at V and 2 bases at J, with 14 bases between. Germline V gene sequence: CDR1 MDHEN, CDR2 SYDVKM. This CDR3 contains 16 residues. The CDR3 nucleotides read TGTGCCAGCAGAAACGACAGAAGAACTGGGGCCAACGTCCTGACTTTC. Amino acids: CASRNDRRTGANVLTF.

The chain uses TRBV7-8 and TRBJ2-7; 7 bases are shared with TRBD2. The CDR3 extends over 15 amino acids. Trimming cost V 1 base and J 0 bases; bases outside gene matches: 3. Germline CDR1 is SGHVS and CDR2 is FQNEAQ. CDR3 residues: CASSLVREASYEQYF. The CDR3 coding sequence is TGTGCCAGCAGCTTAGTCCGGGAGGCCTCCTACGAGCAGTACTTC.

The chain joins TRBV7-2 to TRBJ2-3; tentative D call: TRBD2 (6 bases). Germline V gives CDR1 SGHTA, CDR2 FQGNSA. Trimming shortened V by 5 bases and J by 0 bases, and 12 bases separated the two germline ends. The CDR3 sequence is 15 residues long. The CDR3 region is CASSPGLASTDTQYF. The CDR3 DNA sequence: TGTGCCAGCAGCCCGGGACTTGCTAGCACAGATACGCAGTATTTT.

The J gene is TRBJ2-5, the V gene TRBV5-1; 8 nucleotides align to TRBD1. Germline V lookup: CDR1 SGHRS, CDR2 YFSETQ. Unmatched junction bases numbered 10, after V lost 5 bases and J lost 7 bases. The CDR3 has 14 residues. CDR3 sequence (DNA): TGCGCCAGCAGACCATCCGGGACAGGAAGGACCCAGTACTTC. Translating it yields CASRPSGTGRTQYF.

The J gene is TRBJ2-3, the V gene TRBV28, with TRBD2 identical over 8 bases. The CDR3 is 18 amino acids. Germline CDR1 is MDHEN and CDR2 is SYDVKM. J was trimmed by 0 bases and V by 8 bases; bases with no gene match: 16. The CDR3 DNA sequence: TGTGCCAGCCCCAATTTCTTCTGGCGGGGGGACAGCACAGATACGCAGTATTTT. Protein sequence: CASPNFFWRGDSTDTQYF. The full variable domain, rest sourced from reference TRBV28 and TRBJ2-3, is DVKVTQSSRYLVKRTGEKVFLECVQDMDHENMFWYRQDPGLGLRLIYFSYDVKMKEKGDIPEGYSVSREKKERFSLILESASTNQTSMYLCASPNFFWRGDSTDTQYFGPGTRLTVL.